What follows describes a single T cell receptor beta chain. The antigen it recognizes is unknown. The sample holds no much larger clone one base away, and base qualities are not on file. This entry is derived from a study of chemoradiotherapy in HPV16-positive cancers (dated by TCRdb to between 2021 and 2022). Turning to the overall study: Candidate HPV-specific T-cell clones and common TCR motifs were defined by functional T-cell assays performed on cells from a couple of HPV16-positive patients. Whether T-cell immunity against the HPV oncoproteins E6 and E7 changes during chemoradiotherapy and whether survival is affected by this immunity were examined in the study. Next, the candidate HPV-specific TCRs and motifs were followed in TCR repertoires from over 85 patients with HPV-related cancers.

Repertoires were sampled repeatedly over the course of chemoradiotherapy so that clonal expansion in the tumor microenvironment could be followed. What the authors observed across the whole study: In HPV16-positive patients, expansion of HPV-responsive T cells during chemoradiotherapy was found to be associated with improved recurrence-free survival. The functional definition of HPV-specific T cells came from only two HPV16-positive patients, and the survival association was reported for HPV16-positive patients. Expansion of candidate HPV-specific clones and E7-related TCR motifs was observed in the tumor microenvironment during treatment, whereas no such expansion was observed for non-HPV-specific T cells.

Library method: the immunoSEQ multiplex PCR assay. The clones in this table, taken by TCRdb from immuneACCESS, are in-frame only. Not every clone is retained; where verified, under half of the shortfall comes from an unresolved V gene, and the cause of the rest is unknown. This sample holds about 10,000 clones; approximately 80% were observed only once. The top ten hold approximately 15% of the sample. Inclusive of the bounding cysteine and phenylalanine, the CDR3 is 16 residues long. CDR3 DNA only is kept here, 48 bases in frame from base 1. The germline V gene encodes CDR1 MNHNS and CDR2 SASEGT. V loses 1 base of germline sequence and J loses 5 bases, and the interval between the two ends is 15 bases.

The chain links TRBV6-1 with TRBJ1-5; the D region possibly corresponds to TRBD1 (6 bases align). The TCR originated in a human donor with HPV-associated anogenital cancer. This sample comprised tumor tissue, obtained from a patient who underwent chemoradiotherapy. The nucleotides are TGTGCCAGCAGTGAAGGATGGGGGGGCTGGGATCAGCCCCAGCATTTT. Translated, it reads CASSEGWGGWDQPQHF.